The 18 T cell receptor beta chains in this list originate from one sample, sequenced in a study of cytomegalovirus exposure and HLA in healthy donors. PCR primers comprised 60 Vbeta and 13 Jbeta primers. Libraries were prepared by immunoSEQ multiplex PCR; TCRdb keeps only in-frame clonotypes and omits some of them. Among 150,000 to 200,000 clones listed, about four fifths were seen once. The source material was PBMCs. Receptor source: a woman younger than 30 in good health and CMV-seropositive.

In its sample, this clone was seen once. The rearrangement joins TRBV28 to TRBJ2-3; 11 nucleotides match TRBD1. This CDR3 spans 17 amino acids. V dropped 2 bases and J dropped 4; count of bases not matched to a gene: 8. Germline V CDR1 and CDR2: MDHEN, SYDVKM. The CDR3 reads CASSLKGTGGLSDTQYF. CDR3 coding DNA: TGTGCCAGCAGTTTAAAAGGGACAGGGGGATTGTCAGATACGCAGTATTTT. The whole variable domain, filled in from reference TRBV28 and TRBJ2-3, reads DVKVTQSSRYLVKRTGEKVFLECVQDMDHENMFWYRQDPGLGLRLIYFSYDVKMKEKGDIPEGYSVSREKKERFSLILESASTNQTSMYLCASSLKGTGGLSDTQYFGPGTRLTVL.

The V gene is TRBV7-9, the J gene TRBJ1-3; the match to TRBD1 covers 8 bases. The CDR3 runs to 16 residues. V was clipped by 3 bases and J by 0 bases; unmatched bases: 4. From germline, CDR1 is SEHNR and CDR2 FQNEAQ (reference sequence). The CDR3 reads CASSFGGQVSGNTIYF. The CDR3 coding sequence is TGTGCCAGCAGCTTTGGGGGACAGGTCTCTGGAAACACCATATATTTT.

This clone came up a few times. J is TRBJ1-1 and V is TRBV23-1; D is undetermined. TRBV23-1 is classed as an ORF, of uncertain function. The V end was cut by 4 bases, the J end by 4 bases, with 22 bases between. CDR3 size: 17 residues. This CDR3 is CASSPPKNREPSTEAFF. The CDR3 coding sequence is TGCGCCAGCAGTCCCCCGAAGAATAGGGAGCCGAGCACTGAAGCTTTCTTT.

The V and J genes are TRBV4-3 and TRBJ2-5; TRBD2 matches at 12 bases. Germline values: CDR1 LGHNA, CDR2 YSLEER. The CDR3 is 18 residues long. V trimming: 2 bases; J trimming: 9 bases; junction bases outside the gene matches: 16. The CDR3 coding sequence is TGCGCCAGCAGCCAATTGGGGGCGTCTAGCGGGGGGGCCCAAGCCCAGTACTTC. Translation: CASSQLGASSGGAQAQYF.

J is TRBJ2-5 and V is TRBV10-3; 12 nucleotides agree with TRBD1. The V gene's germline CDR1 is ENHRY and CDR2 SYGVKD. The CDR3 loop spans 17 amino acids. J gave up 2 bases and V 4 bases, and 8 bases lay outside the gene matches. CDR3 DNA sequence: TGTGCCATCAGTGGGGGACAGGGGGCGATCATACAAGAGACCCAGTACTTC. As protein: CAISGGQGAIIQETQYF.

The chain carries TRBV13 and TRBJ2-1, with D possibly matching TRBD1 (6 bases). V dropped 5 bases and J dropped 3 bases, with 8 bases sitting between them. The CDR3 length is 13 residues. Looked up from germline, CDR1 is PRHDT and CDR2 is FYEKMQ (reference sequence). The CDR3 loop is CASSPDSYNEQFF. CDR3 DNA sequence: TGTGCCAGCAGCCCGGACAGCTACAATGAGCAGTTCTTC.

The V gene is TRBV5-4, the J gene TRBJ2-1; TRBD2 aligns across 11 bases. The CDR3 sequence is 15 residues long. Germline CDR1 and CDR2: SGHNT and YYREEE (reference sequence). V was clipped by 1 base and J by 7 bases; unmatched bases: 4. The CDR3 DNA reads TGTGCCAGCAGCTTGAAACTAGCGGGGGTTAATGAGCAGTTCTTC. Translating gives CASSLKLAGVNEQFF.

This rearrangement joins TRBV11-2 to TRBJ1-4, with 10 bases that match TRBD1. J lost 11 bases, V lost 7 bases, and 10 bases had no gene match. CDR1 and CDR2 (germline): SGHAT, FQNNGV. The length of the CDR3 is 14 residues. CDR3 DNA: TGTGCCAGCACCTCCGGGACAGGGGTAAAGAAACTGTTTTTT. Translation: CASTSGTGVKKLFF.

The V call is TRBV5-1, the J call TRBJ1-1; perhaps TRBD1 as D (5 bases). CDR1 and CDR2 from the germline V gene are SGHRS and YFSETQ. V was trimmed by 4 bases and J by 0 bases, leaving 13 bases between them. CDR3 length: 15 residues. CDR3 DNA sequence: TGCGCCAGCAGCCCTTCGACAGCTTTGAACACTGAAGCTTTCTTT. This codes for CASSPSTALNTEAFF.

This clone was seen a few times. V gene TRBV2 combines with J gene TRBJ1-5; D is possibly TRBD1 (5 bases). The V and J ends lost 9 bases and 2 bases respectively, with 11 bases between them. Germline CDR1 SNHLY, CDR2 FYNNEI. The CDR3 totals 13 residues. The CDR3 is CASDRNGNQPQHF. CDR3 in DNA: TGTGCCAGTGACAGAAATGGCAATCAGCCCCAGCATTTT.

Here the CDR3 reads CASSYPVRDSQYF. The CDR3 DNA is TGTGCCAGCAGTTACCCGGTACGGGACTCTCAGTACTTC. The chain links TRBV6-6 to TRBJ2-5, with D maybe TRBD2 (6 bases). The CDR3 length is 13 residues. Germline CDR1 MNHNY, CDR2 SVGAGI (reference sequence). V lost 2 bases to trimming and J lost 11 bases, with 15 bases between them.

V is TRBV19 and J is TRBJ1-5; 9 bases fit TRBD1. The V segment lost 5 bases and the J segment 2 bases; nucleotides outside the gene matches: 1. Germline values: CDR1 LNHDA, CDR2 SQIVND (reference sequence). The CDR3 has 14 amino acids. CDR3 DNA: TGTGCCAGTAGTCGGACAGGGGGCAATCAGCCCCAGCATTTT. Protein: CASSRTGGNQPQHF.

This clone was seen just once. CDR3 sequence: CASSLLLGLDITDTQYF. CDR3 DNA sequence: TGTGCCAGCAGCTTGCTCCTGGGACTAGATATAACAGATACGCAGTATTTT. The chain carries TRBV5-6 and TRBJ2-3; 8 positions agree with TRBD2. The CDR3 covers 17 residues. The germline V gene has CDR1 SGHDT and CDR2 YYEEEE. With V trimmed by 1 base and J by 3 bases, 10 bases remained unmatched.

The CDR3: CASTPRGRFGANVLTF. CDR3 nucleotides: TGTGCCAGCACACCCAGGGGGCGGTTTGGGGCCAACGTCCTGACTTTC. This chain joins TRBV28 and TRBJ2-6, with 8 bases lining up with TRBD1. Unmatched junction bases numbered 8, after V lost 7 bases and J lost 3 bases. This CDR3 is built from 16 residues. CDR1 and CDR2 from the germline V gene are MDHEN and SYDVKM. The full variable domain, its missing parts supplied by reference TRBV28 and TRBJ2-6, is DVKVTQSSRYLVKRTGEKVFLECVQDMDHENMFWYRQDPGLGLRLIYFSYDVKMKEKGDIPEGYSVSREKKERFSLILESASTNQTSMYLCASTPRGRFGANVLTFGAGSRLTVL.

The rearrangement joins TRBV7-9 to TRBJ1-1; 7 positions agree with TRBD1. V shed 1 base, J shed 8 bases, and the junction held 7 bases outside the gene matches. The CDR3 loop spans 14 amino acids. The germline V gene encodes CDR1 SEHNR and CDR2 FQNEAQ (reference sequence). The CDR3 coding sequence is TGTGCCAGCAGCTTAGTAGGGACAGCTATCGAAGCTTTCTTT. Residues: CASSLVGTAIEAFF.

J is TRBJ1-4 and V is TRBV4-2, with D perhaps matching TRBD1 (6 bases). V lost 5 bases and J 7 bases, leaving 17 bases between the germline ends. The germline gives CDR1 LGHNA, CDR2 YNFKEQ. The CDR3 is 15 residues long. CDR3 amino acids: CASSSSTGGSEKLFF. CDR3 in DNA: TGTGCCAGCAGCTCATCGACAGGTGGGAGTGAAAAACTGTTTTTT.

This clone has just one count. The chain uses TRBV5-1 and TRBJ2-2; the match to TRBD2 covers 7 bases. V dropped 1 base and J dropped 1; count of bases not matched to a gene: 7. Germline-derived CDR1 and CDR2 are SGHRS and YFSETQ. CDR3 length: 17 amino acids. The CDR3 DNA reads as TGCGCCAGCAGCTTGTGGGGGGGATCCCTGAACACCGGGGAGCTGTTTTTT. Amino acid sequence: CASSLWGGSLNTGELFF.

The table lists this clone with a few counts. The chain couples TRBV19 to TRBJ2-5; perhaps TRBD1 as D (5 bases). Germline CDR1 is LNHDA and CDR2 is SQIVND (reference sequence). V dropped 5 bases and J dropped 4 bases, with 23 bases sitting between them. The CDR3 runs to 17 residues. The CDR3: CASSLLSITGSRETQYF. The CDR3 DNA follows: TGTGCCAGTAGTCTCCTATCTATAACAGGTAGTCGAGAGACCCAGTACTTC.